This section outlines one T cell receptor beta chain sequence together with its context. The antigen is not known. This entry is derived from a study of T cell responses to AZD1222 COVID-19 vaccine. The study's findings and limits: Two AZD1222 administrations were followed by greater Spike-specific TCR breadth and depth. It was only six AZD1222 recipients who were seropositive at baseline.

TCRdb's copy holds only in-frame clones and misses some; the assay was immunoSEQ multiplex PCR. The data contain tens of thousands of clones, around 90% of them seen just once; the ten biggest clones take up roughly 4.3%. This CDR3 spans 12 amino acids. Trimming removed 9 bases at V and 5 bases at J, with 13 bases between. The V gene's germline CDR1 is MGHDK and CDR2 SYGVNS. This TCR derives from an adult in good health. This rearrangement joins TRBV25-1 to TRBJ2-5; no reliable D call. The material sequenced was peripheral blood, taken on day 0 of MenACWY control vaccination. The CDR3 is CASSWGWETQYF. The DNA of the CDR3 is TGTGCCAGTTCGTGGGGTTGGGAGACCCAGTACTTC.